Below, 7 T cell receptor beta chains from the same sample are listed, as sequenced in a study of blood T cell repertoires in COVID-19. TCRdb's copy holds only in-frame clones and misses some; the assay was immunoSEQ multiplex PCR. Of about 200,000 clones listed, approximately 88% are singletons. Sequencing used PBMCs or T cells enriched from blood (not recorded which). The receptors stem from a woman younger than 35 who had recovered from COVID-19.

V is TRBV7-2 and J is TRBJ1-2; 10 bases agree with TRBD1. V lost 2 bases to trimming and J lost 7 bases; unmatched junction nucleotides: 7. The CDR3 sequence is 15 residues long. The germline gives CDR1 SGHTA, CDR2 FQGNSA. CDR3 coding DNA: TGTGCCAGCAGCTTAACCGGACAGGGGGTAGCTGGCTACACCTTC. Translated: CASSLTGQGVAGYTF. The variable domain in full, completed from reference TRBV7-2 and TRBJ1-2, reads GAGVSQSPSNKVTEKGKDVELRCDPISGHTALYWYRQSLGQGLEFLIYFQGNSAPDKSGLPSDRFSAERTGGSVSTLTIQRTQQEDSAVYLCASSLTGQGVAGYTFGSGTRLTVV.

CDR3 DNA sequence: TGTGCCAGCAGTTACCGCGGGAGGACTGAAGCTTTCTTT. It is translated as CASSYRGRTEAFF. V usage is TRBV6-5 and J usage is TRBJ1-1; D not resolved. Germline CDR1 MNHEY, CDR2 SVGAGI. This CDR3 contains 13 residues. Trimming pared 2 bases from V and 5 bases from J, leaving 9 bases between.

The gene calls are TRBV28 and TRBJ2-7; the match to TRBD2 covers 14 bases. The length of the CDR3 is 16 residues. After removal of 5 bases from V and 4 bases from J, the junction contained 7 bases not matched to a gene. The V gene's germline CDR1 is MDHEN and CDR2 SYDVKM. This chain's CDR3 is CASSPGTSGGLYEQYF. DNA of the CDR3: TGTGCCAGCAGTCCAGGGACTAGCGGGGGTTTATACGAGCAGTACTTC. The full variable domain, in which reference TRBV28 and TRBJ2-7 provide the parts outside the CDR3, is DVKVTQSSRYLVKRTGEKVFLECVQDMDHENMFWYRQDPGLGLRLIYFSYDVKMKEKGDIPEGYSVSREKKERFSLILESASTNQTSMYLCASSPGTSGGLYEQYFGPGTRLTVT.

The chain has TRBV28 and TRBJ1-2; D is possibly TRBD1 (5 bases). Germline V gives CDR1 MDHEN, CDR2 SYDVKM. With 7 bases removed from V and 13 bases from J, the gap between germline ends came to 19 bases. The CDR3 runs 12 residues. The DNA of the CDR3 is TGTGCCAGCAACAGACCTCAGGGAACGCTCACCTTC. Translating gives CASNRPQGTLTF.

This sequence joins TRBV5-6 and TRBJ1-1; perhaps TRBD1 as D (5 bases). CDR3 length: 12 residues. Germline V gene sequence: CDR1 SGHDT, CDR2 YYEEEE. The V end lost 7 bases, the J end lost 1 base, and 8 bases lay between the germline ends. The CDR3, as DNA: TGTGCCAGCCAAAGGGGGAACACTGAAGCTTTCTTT. It specifies CASQRGNTEAFF.

The chain links TRBV4-2 to TRBJ2-5; 10 nucleotides align to TRBD2. After removal of 3 bases from V and 1 base from J, the junction contained 2 bases not matched to a gene. The CDR3 contains 15 residues. Per the germline V gene, CDR1 is LGHNA and CDR2 is YNFKEQ. The CDR3 here is CASSQGLAFQETQYF. CDR3 nucleotides: TGTGCCAGCAGCCAGGGACTAGCGTTCCAAGAGACCCAGTACTTC.

CDR3 sequence (DNA): TGTGCCAGCAGTCAGACTAGCGGGGGAGAGCAGTACTTC. This translates into CASSQTSGGEQYF. V gene TRBV6-2 or TRBV6-3 combines with J gene TRBJ2-7; 12 bases map to TRBD2. This CDR3 comprises 13 residues. The V gene end was trimmed by 5 bases and the J gene end by 7 bases; junction bases not matched to a gene: 3. Germline-derived CDR1 and CDR2 are MNHEY and SVGEGT.